The present T cell receptor beta chain was sequenced within a study of T cell repertoires in cytomegalovirus infection. Study background: The study used recently identified HLA-C-restricted and well-studied HLA-B-restricted CMV epitopes. Both CMV infection and a matching HLA type were indicated by public TCR beta signatures. Overall study findings and caveats: The study found HLA-C-restricted CMV-specific TCR beta clonotypes dominating the ex vivo response. CMV carriers having the relevant HLA were flagged by cumulative public TCR beta family frequency.

Turning to this clonotype: The target antigen is unknown.

TCRdb independently ran MiXCR on the reads; one entry per CDR3 protein. Seen here are about half a million distinct CDR3 sequences, about 42% observed once, and the top ten hold about two fifths. Germline values: CDR1 KGHSH, CDR2 LQKENI. V was cut by 6 bases and J by 9 bases, with 17 bases left in between. The CDR3 has 13 residues. Sample: cultured PBMCs, taken from culture after CMV antigen stimulation. This chain joins TRBV18 and TRBJ1-2; no clear D. The TCR was taken from a human donor in good health (CMV status not recorded). Some clones in this sample may be carry-over from other donors' samples. CDR3 region: CASSLDPLQRYTF. DNA of the CDR3: TGTGCCAGCTCCCTCGACCCCTTACAGCGCTACACCTTC.